The rows below give T cell receptor beta chains drawn from one sample of a study of regulatory T cells in long-lasting Graves disease. TCRdb reanalysed the multiplex PCR reads using MiXCR and keeps one entry per CDR3 protein. The data contain some 240,000 distinct CDR3 sequences, around 19% of them singletons. The same sample was also used in a study of T cells in Graves' hyperthyroidism and ophthalmopathy.

Sequences were derived from peripheral blood mononuclear cells (PBMCs), sampled at new diagnosis, from a patient treated with antithyroid drugs. The receptors derive from a woman in her twenties or thirties with Graves disease. The CDR3 runs from the conserved cysteine through the conserved F or W. The D gene is left open where the match is weak. A row's size may be missing; if present it is once, few, many or a size class.

j_gene | v_gene | len | d_gene | abundance | CDR3aa | CDR3nt
TRBJ1-1 | TRBV24-1 | 14 | TRBD1 | many | CATSDGQGNTEAFF | TGTGCCACCAGTGACGGACAGGGGAACACTGAAGCTTTCTTT
TRBJ2-1 | TRBV18 | 16 | TRBD1 | many | CASSPRGTGEYNEQFF | TGTGCCAGCTCACCTCGGGGGACAGGCGAATACAATGAGCAGTTCTTC
TRBJ1-6 | TRBV3-1 | 14 | NA | many | CASSPPTDNSPLHF | TGTGCCAGCAGCCCGCCGACCGATAATTCACCCCTCCACTTT
TRBJ1-2 | TRBV2 | 15 | TRBD1 | many | CASRSGTGGNYGYTF | TGTGCCAGCCGTTCCGGGACAGGGGGAAACTATGGCTACACCTTC
TRBJ2-2 | TRBV19 | 14 | NA | many | CASRTTGNTGELFF | TGTGCCAGTAGGACGACAGGGAACACCGGGGAGCTGTTTTTT
TRBJ1-5 | TRBV2 | 14 | NA | many | CASSDGTAPRPQHF | TGTGCCAGCAGTGACGGAACAGCCCCGAGGCCCCAGCATTTT
TRBJ1-2 | TRBV20-1 | 14 | TRBD1 | many | CSARDDRGLRGYTF | TGCAGTGCTAGAGATGACAGGGGGCTGCGAGGCTACACCTTC
TRBJ2-3 | TRBV29-1 | 16 | NA | NA | CSAVPLGGTGTDTQYF | TGCAGCGCTGTCCCCCTAGGCGGGACAGGCACAGATACGCAGTATTTT
TRBJ2-2 | TRBV9 | 17 | TRBD1 | many | CASSAGQGAVETGELFF | TGTGCCAGCAGCGCGGGACAGGGGGCGGTCGAGACCGGGGAGCTGTTTTTT
TRBJ1-4 | TRBV11-3 | 15 | NA | NA | CASSTLGQLGEKLFF | TGTGCCAGCAGCACCCTTGGACAGCTGGGAGAAAAACTGTTTTTT
TRBJ2-7 | TRBV11-2 | 16 | TRBD2 | NA | CASSAVAGPSSYEQYF | TGTGCCAGCAGCGCCGTAGCGGGGCCAAGCTCCTACGAGCAGTACTTC
TRBJ1-1 | TRBV28 | 12 | NA | many | CASEQRNTEAFF | TGTGCCAGCGAACAGCGGAACACTGAAGCTTTCTTT
TRBJ2-3 | TRBV7-8 | 17 | TRBD2 | many | CASSSRASGGQTDTQYF | TGTGCCAGCAGCTCAAGGGCTAGCGGGGGGCAAACAGATACGCAGTATTTT
TRBJ1-1 | TRBV12-3/TRBV12-4 | 14 | NA | NA | CASSLVGEGTEAFF | TGTGCCAGCAGTCTGGTAGGTGAGGGCACTGAAGCTTTCTTT
TRBJ1-1 | TRBV5-1 | 14 | NA | many | CASSSINLNTEAFF | TGCGCCAGCAGCTCTATAAACTTGAACACTGAAGCTTTCTTT
TRBJ2-7 | TRBV5-5 | 15 | NA | NA | CASSPRERWTYEQYF | TGTGCCAGCAGCCCCAGGGAGCGGTGGACCTACGAGCAGTACTTC
TRBJ2-7 | TRBV12-3/TRBV12-4 | 13 | NA | many | CASSLRTAYEQYF | TGTGCCAGCAGTTTGAGGACAGCCTACGAGCAGTACTTC
TRBJ1-3 | TRBV24-1 | 15 | NA | many | CATSDNRLSGNTIYF | TGTGCCACCAGTGATAACAGGCTCTCTGGAAACACCATATATTTT
TRBJ2-3 | TRBV28 | 14 | NA | many | CASSLKGHWDTQYF | TGTGCCAGCAGTCTTAAAGGTCACTGGGATACGCAGTATTTT
TRBJ2-5 | TRBV5-6 | 12 | NA | few | CASSYPRETQYF | TGTGCCAGCAGCTATCCCCGAGAGACCCAGTACTTC
TRBJ2-4 | TRBV24-1 | 15 | NA | few | CATSELQGGKNIQYF | TGTGCCACCAGTGAGCTACAGGGCGGCAAAAACATTCAGTACTTC
TRBJ1-2 | TRBV11-2 | 11 | NA | many | CASIALYGYTF | TGTGCCAGCATAGCTCTCTATGGCTACACCTTC
TRBJ1-6 | TRBV28 | 15 | TRBD1 | many | CASSSLGQGYSPLHF | TGTGCCAGCAGTTCTTTAGGACAGGGGTATTCACCCCTCCACTTT
TRBJ1-6 | TRBV6-1 | 13 | NA | many | CASGGTNNSPLHF | TGTGCCAGCGGGGGGACTAATAATTCACCCCTCCACTTT